The 4 T cell receptor beta chains below come from one sample, sequenced in a study of blood T cell repertoires in COVID-19. Sequencing was performed with immunoSEQ multiplex PCR; in TCRdb, only in-frame clones are kept and a portion is missing. This table has about 130,000 clones, about four fifths appearing once. The sequenced material came from peripheral blood. Receptors originate from a woman of 80 years or more with acute or convalescent COVID-19.

J is TRBJ1-2 and V is TRBV5-6; 9 bases align to TRBD1. The CDR3 has 13 amino acids. The junction had 3 bases not matched to a gene; V was cut back by 3 bases and J by 6 bases. CDR1 is SGHDT, CDR2 YYEEEE, per germline. CDR3 in amino acids: CASSSTGGDGYTF. The CDR3 region has the DNA TGTGCCAGCAGCTCTACAGGGGGCGATGGCTACACCTTC.

The sample holds a few counts of this clone. In DNA form, the CDR3 reads TGCGCCAGCAGCCAAGCTGACAGAACGAAGCAAGCTTTCTTT. Encoded protein: CASSQADRTKQAFF. The gene calls are TRBV4-1 and TRBJ1-1; D may be TRBD1 (5 bases). This CDR3 contains 14 residues. The germline V gene has CDR1 MGHRA and CDR2 YSYEKL. V shed 1 base and J shed 9 bases, with 15 bases lying between them.

The chain combines TRBV5-1 with TRBJ2-2; 10 nucleotides line up with TRBD1. Germline CDR1 reads SGHRS; CDR2 reads YFSETQ. Germline trimming cut 6 bases from V and 4 bases from J; bases unmatched to any gene: 3. The CDR3 totals 14 residues. CDR3 sequence (DNA): TGCGCCAGCACCGGGACAGGGGCCACCGGGGAGCTGTTTTTT. It specifies CASTGTGATGELFF. Filled out from reference TRBV5-1 and TRBJ2-2, the complete variable domain reads KAGVTQTPRYLIKTRGQQVTLSCSPISGHRSVSWYQQTPGQGLQFLFEYFSETQRNKGNFPGRFSGRQFSNSRSEMNVSTLELGDSALYLCASTGTGATGELFFGEGSRLTVL.

The gene calls are TRBV3-1 (or the pseudogene TRBV3-2) and TRBJ2-5, with TRBD2 as a possible D gene (6 bases). CDR1 is LGHDT and CDR2 is YNNKEL in the germline V gene (reference sequence). V was cut by 0 bases and J by 1 base, with 12 bases left in between. This CDR3 has 16 amino acids. CDR3 DNA: TGTGCCAGCAGCCAAGACTCTGGGGGGAGCCAAGAGACCCAGTACTTC. It encodes CASSQDSGGSQETQYF.